The 4 T cell receptor beta chains given below trace back to one sample, sequenced in a study of blood T cell repertoires in COVID-19. Measured with immunoSEQ multiplex PCR; TCRdb has only the in-frame clones, and not every one. The repertoire holds 290,000 or so clones, around 87% seen once, with over 1% in the top ten. Sequences were obtained from peripheral blood. The source is a man between 65 and 85 years old with acute or convalescent COVID-19.

The chain employs TRBV10-2 and TRBJ2-5, with a possible D match to TRBD2 (6 bases). The V gene's germline CDR1 is WSHSY and CDR2 SAAADI. Trimming shortened V by 6 bases and J by 2 bases, and 13 bases separated the two germline ends. The CDR3 covers 14 residues. The CDR3 DNA sequence: TGCGCCAGCAGCCCGGGACTCTCACAAGAGACCCAGTACTTC. This sequence encodes CASSPGLSQETQYF.

The rearrangement uses TRBV5-4 and TRBJ2-3; TRBD2 matches 7 bases. This CDR3 is built from 15 residues. The V gene end was trimmed by 4 bases and the J gene end by 4 bases; junction bases not matched to a gene: 9. Germline CDR1 is SGHNT and CDR2 is YYREEE (reference sequence). CDR3 sequence reads: CASSLLGRASDTQYF. CDR3 sequence (DNA): TGTGCCAGCAGCCTCTTGGGGAGGGCCTCAGATACGCAGTATTTT.

This chain joins TRBV28 and TRBJ1-2, with 8 bases matching TRBD1. The junction had 6 bases not matched to a gene; V was cut back by 6 bases and J by 3 bases. This CDR3 is built from 14 residues. The germline CDR1 and CDR2 sequences are MDHEN and SYDVKM. In DNA form, the CDR3 reads TGTGCCAGCAGCTTGACAGGGGAGGACTATGGCTACACCTTC. Residues: CASSLTGEDYGYTF.

The chain is built from TRBV27 and TRBJ1-2; D ambiguous. Trimming pared 3 bases from V and 6 bases from J, leaving 11 bases between. The CDR3 covers 13 residues. Looked up from germline, CDR1 is MNHEY and CDR2 is SMNVEV (reference sequence). CDR3 sequence: CASSFAARDGYTF. Here the CDR3 DNA reads TGTGCCAGCAGTTTCGCTGCGAGGGATGGCTACACCTTC.